This entry concerns a single TCR beta chain. The data were taken from a study of blood T cell repertoires in COVID-19. The age range of participants was roughly 18 to 90 years, with residence in about two dozen US areas. Cohort 3 recovery required two negative PCRs, clearance, or symptom resolution. Profiled with immunoSEQ multiplex PCR; TCRdb holds only in-frame clones, not every one. The repertoire holds about 200,000 clones, with 85% as singletons. The junction had 4 bases not matched to a gene; V was cut back by 3 bases and J by 1 base. This CDR3 has 14 amino acids. Germline-derived CDR1 and CDR2 are GTSNPN and SVGIG (reference sequence).

This clonotype was sampled from a man between 35 and 55 years old who had recovered from COVID-19. The V and J genes are TRBV30 and TRBJ1-1; 8 nucleotides agree with TRBD1. Material for sequencing was PBMCs or T cells enriched from blood (not recorded which). In DNA form, the CDR3 reads TGTGCCTGGAGATGGGGACAGGCGAACACTGAAGCTTTCTTT. It is translated as CAWRWGQANTEAFF.